This TCR beta chain was found in a study of T cells after yellow fever vaccination. Making TCR cDNA involved 5'RACE template switching, which added UMIs and a universal primer site. TCRdb fed the 5' RACE reads into MiXCR, producing one record per CDR3 protein. Counted here are hundreds of thousands of distinct CDR3 sequences, around 4% occurring once; the ten biggest clones make up 23%. V was clipped by 6 bases and J by 9 bases, with 18 bases between them. Germline V gene sequence: CDR1 DFQATT, CDR2 SNEGSKA (reference sequence). This CDR3 spans 13 amino acids. This clonotype came up many times. The source of this sequence is a man aged 18 to 35 who received the YFV17D yellow fever vaccine. The V call is TRBV20-1, the J call TRBJ2-4; perhaps TRBD2 as D (7 bases). Source: PBMCs, taken on the day of the yellow fever booster vaccination. The CDR3 sequence: CSASGGGSPIQYF. CDR3 nucleotides: TGCAGTGCATCTGGGGGGGGCTCCCCCATTCAGTACTTC.